The next 20 T cell receptor beta chains were all read from a single sample in a study of T cell responses to AZD1222 COVID-19 vaccine. Sequencing was performed with immunoSEQ multiplex PCR; in TCRdb, only in-frame clones are kept and a portion is missing. The sample carries around 100,000 clones, around 94% recorded once. This material consisted of peripheral blood, taken on day 0 of AZD1222 vaccination. The receptors were sampled from an adult in good health.

This chain connects TRBV19 to TRBJ2-7, with unresolved D. This CDR3 is built from 12 residues. CDR1 is LNHDA and CDR2 is SQIVND in the germline V gene (reference sequence). Trimming removed 1 base at V and 3 bases at J, with 4 bases between. The CDR3 here is CASSIGGYEQYF. The CDR3, as DNA: TGTGCCAGTAGTATAGGCGGCTACGAGCAGTACTTC.

The rearrangement links TRBV6-6 to TRBJ1-2; 8 bases are shared with TRBD1. The J segment lost 0 bases and the V segment lost 6 bases, leaving 6 bases of the junction unmatched. The CDR3 is made up of 15 amino acids. CDR1 is MNHNY and CDR2 is SVGAGI in the germline V gene (reference sequence). The CDR3 DNA is TGTGCCAGCAGGTCAGGACAGGGTCCTAACTATGGCTACACCTTC. Its protein is CASRSGQGPNYGYTF.

This sequence joins TRBV9 and TRBJ1-1; D ambiguous. This CDR3 is 13 amino acids long. Trimming pared 4 bases from V and 3 bases from J, leaving 10 bases between. Germline lookup yields CDR1 SGDLS and CDR2 YYNGEE. The DNA of the CDR3 is TGTGCCAGCAGCTTAAGACACGACACTGAAGCTTTCTTT. Residues: CASSLRHDTEAFF. Drawing the rest from reference TRBV9 and TRBJ1-1, the complete variable domain is DSGVTQTPKHLITATGQRVTLRCSPRSGDLSVYWYQQSLDQGLQFLIQYYNGEERAKGNILERFSAQQFPDLHSELNLSSLELGDSALYFCASSLRHDTEAFFGQGTRLTVV.

The genes are TRBV29-1 and TRBJ1-3; D is uncertain. CDR3 length equals 17 residues. The V end lost 0 bases, the J end lost 0 bases, and 15 bases lay between the germline ends. Germline V gene lookup returns CDR1 SQVTM and CDR2 ANQGSEA. CDR3 in amino acids: CSVEEATGSSSGNTIYF. The DNA of the CDR3 is TGCAGCGTTGAAGAGGCGACGGGAAGCTCCTCTGGAAACACCATATATTTT.

About this clone itself: Other DNA sequences of this sample code for an identical CDR3. The chain combines TRBV7-2 with TRBJ2-3; D not certain. CDR1 and CDR2 from the germline V gene are SGHTA and FQGNSA. The CDR3 runs to 12 residues. V dropped 4 bases and J dropped 6 bases, with 8 bases sitting between them. This CDR3 is CASSSASDTQYF. The CDR3 DNA reads TGTGCCAGCAGCTCTGCGTCTGATACGCAGTATTTT.

This chain joins TRBV4-2 and TRBJ1-1; the D is unclear. Trimming pared 2 bases from V and 4 bases from J, leaving 14 bases between. Germline-derived CDR1 and CDR2 are LGHNA and YNFKEQ. The CDR3 runs 15 residues. The CDR3 region has the DNA TGTGCCAGCAGCCAACTTTCCCTGGAGCGCACTGAAGCTTTCTTT. It encodes CASSQLSLERTEAFF.

The gene calls are TRBV11-3 and TRBJ2-1, with 8 bases lining up with TRBD2. Looked up from germline, CDR1 is SGHNT and CDR2 is YENEEA. The CDR3 spans 15 residues. The junction had 2 bases not matched to a gene; V was cut back by 0 bases and J by 4 bases. The DNA of the CDR3 is TGTGCCAGCAGCTTAGAGCAGCGGGGGTACAATGAGCAGTTCTTC. This encodes CASSLEQRGYNEQFF.

The chain links TRBV6-5 to TRBJ1-6; D remains ambiguous. Germline V gene sequence: CDR1 MNHEY, CDR2 SVGAGI. CDR3 length equals 16 residues. V was trimmed by 0 bases and J by 14 bases, leaving 20 bases between them. The CDR3 DNA reads as TGTGCCAGCAGTTACTCGAGTGCTGGCATGAGTACGGCCCTCCACTTT. Its protein is CASSYSSAGMSTALHF.

The chain recombines TRBV18 with TRBJ2-3; TRBD2 might be the D (6 bases). V dropped 0 bases and J dropped 8 bases, with 18 bases sitting between them. Per the germline V gene, CDR1 is KGHSH and CDR2 is LQKENI. This CDR3 contains 16 residues. The CDR3 DNA reads as TGTGCCAGCTCACCACCGGGAGGAGATCGGAAGGGTACGCAGTATTTT. Translated: CASSPPGGDRKGTQYF.

The chain carries TRBV6-5 and TRBJ1-5, with a weak D call TRBD1 (5 bases). The CDR3 is made up of 15 amino acids. The germline gives CDR1 MNHEY, CDR2 SVGAGI. With 4 bases removed from V and 5 bases from J, the gap between germline ends came to 15 bases. CDR3 nucleotide sequence: TGTGCCAGCAGTTTGTTCCAGGGCCAGGATCAGCCCCAGCATTTT. Protein: CASSLFQGQDQPQHF.

This clone was counted a single time. The gene calls are TRBV11-3 and TRBJ1-4, with D possibly being TRBD1 (5 bases). The CDR3 extends over 16 amino acids. V was cut by 3 bases and J by 5 bases, with 16 bases left in between. Per the germline V gene, CDR1 is SGHNT and CDR2 is YENEEA. The CDR3 region has the DNA TGTGCCAGCAGCTTGGCGGGGTTTGGGGGAAATGAAAAACTGTTTTTT. Residues: CASSLAGFGGNEKLFF.

The chain carries TRBV7-9 and TRBJ1-1; D is uncertain. This CDR3 comprises 18 residues. Trimming took 1 base from V and 3 from J, leaving 21 bases between them. The V gene's germline CDR1 is SEHNR and CDR2 FQNEAQ (reference sequence). The CDR3 region has the DNA TGTGCCAGCAGCTTAGGAGGCGTTTTAAGCACCGTGGACACTGAAGCTTTCTTT. Protein: CASSLGGVLSTVDTEAFF. The variable domain in full, with the rest retrieved from reference TRBV7-9 and TRBJ1-1, is DTGVSQNPRHKITKRGQNVTFRCDPISEHNRLYWYRQTLGQGPEFLTYFQNEAQLEKSRLLSDRFSAERPKGSFSTLEIQRTEQGDSAMYLCASSLGGVLSTVDTEAFFGQGTRLTVV.

This chain links TRBV7-2 with TRBJ1-1, with D perhaps matching TRBD1 (6 bases). Trimming left V 0 bases short and J 1 base short, with 9 bases between. This CDR3 region has 15 residues. CDR1 and CDR2 (germline): SGHTA, FQGNSA. The CDR3 sequence: CASSLALQGNTEAFF. The DNA of the CDR3 is TGTGCCAGCAGCTTAGCGCTACAGGGGAACACTGAAGCTTTCTTT.

The chain couples TRBV10-1 to TRBJ1-2; D gene unclear. V was shortened by 6 bases and J by 7 bases, with 15 bases between the two germline ends. CDR3 length equals 13 residues. Germline loops: CDR1 WNHNN, CDR2 SYGVQD (reference sequence). The chain's CDR3 is CASRARRSCGYTF. The CDR3 region has the DNA TGCGCCAGCAGAGCCCGAAGGAGCTGTGGCTACACCTTC.

This clone showed up just once. CDR3 DNA: TGTGCCAGCAGCTTAGGATTAGCGGGGGAAAAAGAGACCCAGTACTTC. Protein sequence: CASSLGLAGEKETQYF. The chain couples TRBV11-3 to TRBJ2-5; 9 bases agree with TRBD2. Germline loops: CDR1 SGHNT, CDR2 YENEEA. J gave up 3 bases and V 1 base, and 6 bases lay outside the gene matches. The CDR3 runs to 16 residues.

This rearrangement joins TRBV6-5 to TRBJ1-3; no definite D call. The CDR3 covers 11 residues. CDR1 and CDR2 (germline): MNHEY, SVGAGI. The germline V and J ends were trimmed by 11 bases and 2 bases, with 7 bases remaining between them. In DNA, the CDR3 is TGTGCCGTTTGGCCTGGAAACACCATATATTTT. It encodes CAVWPGNTIYF.

This chain uses TRBV30 with TRBJ2-1; 7 bases map to TRBD2. V shed 5 bases and J 13 bases; nucleotides not matched to a gene: 14. Germline-derived CDR1 and CDR2 are GTSNPN and SVGIG (reference sequence). The CDR3 totals 13 residues. The DNA of the CDR3 is TGTGCCTGGTCGCCCCCGGGACTACGAAGACAGTTCTTC. Residues: CAWSPPGLRRQFF.

The chain employs TRBV7-2 and TRBJ2-7; TRBD1 agrees at 8 bases. The germline CDR1 and CDR2 sequences are SGHTA and FQGNSA. Germline trimming cut 1 base from V and 2 bases from J; bases unmatched to any gene: 4. This CDR3 is 15 amino acids long. In DNA form, the CDR3 reads TGTGCCAGCAGCTTAGGTCCGGGACAGGCCTACGAGCAGTACTTC. Translated: CASSLGPGQAYEQYF.

V is TRBV28 and J is TRBJ1-1; D is uncertain. The V and J ends lost 5 bases and 1 base respectively, with 11 bases between them. This CDR3 spans 14 amino acids. Germline CDR1 reads MDHEN; CDR2 reads SYDVKM. The CDR3, as DNA: TGTGCCAGCAGTGCGAGCGGGGAGAACACTGAAGCTTTCTTT. Translating it yields CASSASGENTEAFF. The entire variable domain, with the rest obtained from reference TRBV28 and TRBJ1-1, is as follows: DVKVTQSSRYLVKRTGEKVFLECVQDMDHENMFWYRQDPGLGLRLIYFSYDVKMKEKGDIPEGYSVSREKKERFSLILESASTNQTSMYLCASSASGENTEAFFGQGTRLTVV.

A word on this clone: Germline and junction disagree at one end, which may indicate a read error. This chain uses TRBV7-2 with TRBJ1-2; 10 bases are shared with TRBD1. The CDR3 consists of 14 residues. In germline, CDR1 is SGHTA, CDR2 FQGNSA. CDR3 sequence (DNA): TGTGCCAGCAACTTAGGACAGGGGGTTGATGGCTACACCTTC. This gives the protein CASNLGQGVDGYTF.